This T cell receptor beta chain emerged from a study of blood T cell repertoires in COVID-19. Per the germline V gene, CDR1 is PRHDT and CDR2 is FYEKMQ (reference sequence). With 3 bases removed from V and 0 bases from J, the gap between germline ends came to 27 bases. The CDR3 loop spans 21 amino acids. Clones were sequenced by immunoSEQ multiplex PCR, and TCRdb holds only the in-frame ones, with some missing. Of 200,000 to 250,000 clones in the sample, 86% are singletons; the top ten hold roughly 4.9%. Sequenced: PBMCs or T cells enriched from blood (not recorded which). This chain joins TRBV13 and TRBJ2-1, with D possibly TRBD2 on 6 matching bases. The sequence was obtained from a woman under 40 who had been exposed to COVID-19. The CDR3 here is CASSFKLGSGLLTSSYNEQFF. CDR3 sequence (DNA): TGTGCCAGCAGCTTCAAGTTGGGGAGCGGGCTATTAACGAGCTCCTACAATGAGCAGTTCTTC. The entire variable domain, with the rest obtained from reference TRBV13 and TRBJ2-1, is as follows: AAGVIQSPRHLIKEKRETATLKCYPIPRHDTVYWYQQGPGQDPQFLISFYEKMQSDKGSIPDRFSAQQFSDYHSELNMSSLELGDSALYFCASSFKLGSGLLTSSYNEQFFGPGTRLTVL.